This T cell receptor (beta chain) came from a study of graft-versus-host responses after intestinal transplantation. Turning to the study itself: Once they had received anti-thymocyte globulin induction, all recipients took tacrolimus and steroids for three to four years.

Method: immunoSEQ multiplex PCR; TCRdb's copy keeps in-frame clones and lacks some. Among roughly 92,000 clones listed, 88% were seen once. Worth noting for this clone: Antigen unknown.

Germline-derived CDR1 and CDR2 are MNHNY and SVGAGI (reference sequence). The ends lost 7 bases at V and 5 bases at J; junction bases unmatched: 14. The CDR3 sequence is 16 residues long. V is TRBV6-6 and J is TRBJ2-5, with 9 nucleotides matching TRBD1. Sequences were derived from unstimulated CD4+ T cells sorted from spleen or lymph node cells, sampled before transplant. The TCR comes from a human donor who was the organ donor for an intestinal transplant. The CDR3 is CASISYNGQGRETQYF. The CDR3 DNA sequence: TGTGCCAGCATCTCATATAACGGACAGGGGCGGGAGACCCAGTACTTC.